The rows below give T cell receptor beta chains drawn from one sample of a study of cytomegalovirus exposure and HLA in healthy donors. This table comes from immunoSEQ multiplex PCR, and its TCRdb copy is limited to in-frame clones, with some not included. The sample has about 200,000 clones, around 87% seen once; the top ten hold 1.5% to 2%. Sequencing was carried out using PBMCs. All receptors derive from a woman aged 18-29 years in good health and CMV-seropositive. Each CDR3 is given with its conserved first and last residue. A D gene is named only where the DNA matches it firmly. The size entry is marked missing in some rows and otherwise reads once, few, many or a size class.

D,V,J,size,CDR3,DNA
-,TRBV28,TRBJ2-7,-,CASSSGQLTEQYF,TGTGCCAGCAGTTCCGGACAACTAACTGAGCAGTACTTC
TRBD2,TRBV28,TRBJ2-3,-,CASSPRAGVGTDTQYF,TGTGCCAGCAGCCCTCGGGCGGGAGTGGGGACAGATACGCAGTATTTT
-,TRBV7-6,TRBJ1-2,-,CASSSIKGAEMPYGYTF,TGTGCCAGCAGCTCCATAAAGGGAGCAGAAATGCCATACGGCTACACCTTC
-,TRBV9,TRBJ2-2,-,CASSTHTGELFF,TGTGCCAGCAGCACACACACCGGGGAGCTGTTTTTT
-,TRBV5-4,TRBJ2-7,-,CASSLGTRRSSYEQYF,TGTGCCAGCAGCCTGGGGACTCGACGGAGCTCCTACGAGCAGTACTTC
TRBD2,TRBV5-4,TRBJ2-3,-,CASSTPSGSTDTQYF,TGTGCCAGCAGCACCCCTAGCGGCAGCACAGATACGCAGTATTTT
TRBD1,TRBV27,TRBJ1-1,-,CASSPPPWDRTMNTEAFF,TGTGCCAGCAGCCCGCCACCTTGGGACAGAACTATGAACACTGAAGCTTTCTTT
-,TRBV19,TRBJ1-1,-,CASKVGATEAFF,TGTGCCAGTAAGGTGGGCGCCACTGAAGCTTTCTTT
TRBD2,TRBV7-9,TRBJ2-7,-,CASSPSGRASYEQYF,TGTGCCAGCAGCCCTAGCGGGAGGGCCTCCTACGAGCAGTACTTC
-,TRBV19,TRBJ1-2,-,CASSLSQGSYGYTF,TGTGCCAGTAGTCTATCACAGGGATCCTATGGCTACACCTTC
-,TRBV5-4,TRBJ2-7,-,CASSLWAASYEQYF,TGTGCCAGCAGCTTGTGGGCAGCCTCCTACGAGCAGTACTTC
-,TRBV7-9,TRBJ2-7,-,CASSLFSRSRYEQYF,TGTGCCAGCAGCTTATTCTCGCGGAGCCGCTACGAGCAGTACTTC
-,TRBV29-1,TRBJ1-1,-,CSVEIRMNTEAFF,TGCAGCGTTGAAATCAGAATGAACACTGAAGCTTTCTTT
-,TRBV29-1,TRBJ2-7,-,CSASARGEQYF,TGCAGCGCCTCCGCCCGGGGGGAGCAGTACTTC
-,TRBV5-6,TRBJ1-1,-,CASSLGGGNTEAFF,TGTGCCAGCAGCTTGGGGGGAGGGAACACTGAAGCTTTCTTT
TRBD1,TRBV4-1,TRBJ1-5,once,CASSLWTGEEPQHF,TGCGCCAGCAGCCTTTGGACAGGGGAAGAGCCCCAGCATTTT
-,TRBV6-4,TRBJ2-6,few,CASSDSNSGANVLTF,TGTGCCAGCAGTGACTCCAACTCTGGGGCCAACGTCCTGACTTTC
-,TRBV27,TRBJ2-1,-,CASSSLYNEQFF,TGTGCCAGCAGTTCGCTATACAATGAGCAGTTCTTC
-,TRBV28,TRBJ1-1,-,CASSYQTYEAFF,TGTGCCAGCAGTTATCAAACATATGAAGCTTTCTTT
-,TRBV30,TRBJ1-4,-,CAWTSAATNEKLFF,TGTGCCTGGACCTCAGCGGCAACTAATGAAAAACTGTTTTTT
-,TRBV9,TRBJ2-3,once,CASSVGVSGVSTDTQYF,TGTGCCAGCAGCGTAGGGGTTAGCGGAGTAAGCACAGATACGCAGTATTTT
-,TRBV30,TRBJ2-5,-,CAWRAAGRKETQYF,TGTGCCTGGAGGGCGGCCGGGAGAAAAGAGACCCAGTACTTC
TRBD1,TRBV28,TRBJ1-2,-,CASSLAGGWYGYTF,TGTGCCAGCAGTTTGGCAGGGGGTTGGTATGGCTACACCTTC
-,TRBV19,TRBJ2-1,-,CASSIGSSSYNEQFF,TGTGCCAGTAGTATCGGGAGTAGTTCCTACAATGAGCAGTTCTTC
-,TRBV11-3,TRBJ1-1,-,CASSLALNTEAFF,TGTGCCAGCAGCTTAGCCTTGAACACTGAAGCTTTCTTT
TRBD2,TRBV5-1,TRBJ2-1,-,CASNRGLAGGGEQFF,TGCGCCAGCAATAGGGGACTAGCGGGAGGGGGTGAGCAGTTCTTC
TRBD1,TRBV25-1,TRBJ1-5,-,CASSPTGNNQPQHF,TGTGCCAGCTCACCGACAGGGAACAATCAGCCCCAGCATTTT
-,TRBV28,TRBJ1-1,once,CASRPPEFQRDTEAFF,TGTGCCAGCAGGCCCCCGGAATTTCAGAGGGACACTGAAGCTTTCTTT
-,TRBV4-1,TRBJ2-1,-,CASSQAMGLDSGYGLGNEQFF,TGCGCCAGCAGCCAAGCTATGGGGTTGGATAGCGGATATGGCTTAGGCAATGAGCAGTTCTTC
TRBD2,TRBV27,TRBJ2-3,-,CASSFVGGVSTDTQYF,TGTGCCAGCAGTTTCGTTGGGGGGGTGAGCACAGATACGCAGTATTTT
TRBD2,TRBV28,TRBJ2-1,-,CASSTWTSGSMNEQFF,TGTGCCAGCAGTACATGGACTAGCGGGAGTATGAATGAGCAGTTCTTC
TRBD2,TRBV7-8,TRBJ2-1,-,CASSLSRTSAYNEQFF,TGTGCCAGCAGCTTATCCCGGACTAGCGCCTACAATGAGCAGTTCTTC
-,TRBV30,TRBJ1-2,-,CAWKPNEGGGVENGYTF,TGTGCCTGGAAACCCAACGAGGGGGGGGGTGTAGAAAATGGCTACACCTTC
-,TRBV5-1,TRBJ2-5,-,CASSLAREEETQYF,TGCGCCAGCAGCTTGGCCAGGGAAGAGGAGACCCAGTACTTC
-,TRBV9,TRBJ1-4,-,CASGSGSREKLFF,TGTGCCAGCGGGTCAGGGTCACGCGAAAAACTGTTTTTT
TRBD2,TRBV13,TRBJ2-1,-,CASSAWSAGGGNNEQFF,TGTGCCAGCAGCGCATGGAGTGCGGGAGGGGGGAACAATGAGCAGTTCTTC
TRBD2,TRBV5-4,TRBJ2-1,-,CASSRLAGLSYNEQFF,TGTGCCAGCAGTCGACTAGCGGGCCTCTCCTACAATGAGCAGTTCTTC
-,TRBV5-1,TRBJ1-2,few,CASSWGNNRDGYTF,TGCGCCAGCAGCTGGGGGAATAACAGGGACGGCTACACCTTC
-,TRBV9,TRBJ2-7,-,CASSVAPSPSTNEQYF,TGTGCCAGCAGCGTAGCTCCTAGCCCCTCTACCAACGAGCAGTACTTC
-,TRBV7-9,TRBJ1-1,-,CASSLTLNTEAFF,TGTGCCAGCAGCTTAACACTAAACACTGAAGCTTTCTTT
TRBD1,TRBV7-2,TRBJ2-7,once,CASSADRGAYEQYF,TGTGCCAGCAGCGCCGACAGGGGTGCCTACGAGCAGTACTTC
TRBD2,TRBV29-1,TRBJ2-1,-,CSVDPSGTGDEQFF,TGCAGCGTTGACCCTAGCGGCACTGGGGATGAGCAGTTCTTC
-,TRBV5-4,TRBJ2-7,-,CASSPADSHEQYF,TGTGCCAGCAGCCCAGCGGACAGCCACGAGCAGTACTTC
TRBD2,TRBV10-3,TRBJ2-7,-,CAINYSGRDYEQYF,TGTGCCATCAATTATAGCGGGAGGGATTACGAGCAGTACTTC
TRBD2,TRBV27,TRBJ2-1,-,CASRLAGVSAQYEQFF,TGTGCCAGCAGACTAGCGGGAGTATCGGCACAATATGAGCAGTTCTTC
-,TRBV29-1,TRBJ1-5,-,CSVGPDRNQPQHF,TGCAGCGTTGGGCCGGACAGAAATCAGCCCCAGCATTTT